This passage covers 2 T cell receptor beta chains from one sample sequenced in a study of blood T cells in healthy people across ages. A sample-barcoded 5' primer and a J-beta primer mix were used in a second PCR of roughly 7 to 11 cycles. Using its own MiXCR run on the 5' RACE reads, TCRdb lists one record per CDR3 protein. In the table there are 500,000 to 550,000 distinct CDR3 sequences, 24% of which are singletons. This sample was also put to use in a study of T cells of mothers and their children.

The sequencing sample was made of blood. These receptors came from a boy younger than 18 in good health.

V and J are TRBV3-1 and TRBJ2-1, with TRBD2 matching over 9 bases. The J call may be faulty, since TRBJ2-5 better matches the DNA end. Germline-derived CDR1 and CDR2 are LGHDT and YNNKEL (reference sequence). CDR3 length: 14 amino acids. The CDR3 sequence: CASSSGTSFETQYF. The CDR3 DNA follows: TGTGCCAGCAGCTCTGGGACTAGCTTTGAGACCCAGTACTTC.

This clonotype occurred a few times. The CDR3 protein is CASSQNRVPDTQYF. In DNA form, the CDR3 reads TGTGCCAGCAGCCAGAACAGGGTTCCAGATACGCAGTATTTT. This sequence joins TRBV7-8 and TRBJ2-3, with D perhaps TRBD1 (6 bases). Germline lookup yields CDR1 SGHVS and CDR2 FQNEAQ. The ends were cut back, 5 bases at V and 4 bases at J, with 13 bases in the middle. This CDR3 has 14 residues.